What follows describes a single T cell receptor (beta chain). Its antigen remains unidentified. TCRdb independently ran MiXCR on the 5' RACE reads; one entry per CDR3 protein. The sample yields roughly 750,000 distinct CDR3 sequences, 21% seen once. This sample is drawn from a study of identical twins. Study observations and caveats: Clonotypes of the beta chain that were abundant in cord blood carried fewer insertions (memory repertoires showed none).

These data also formed part of another study, on T cells expressing NK-cell markers. From that second work: Dominance of the CD3+CD56-NKG2C+ fraction by these clonotypes also held in several donors.

The sequence derives from a young woman in good health. Specimen: PBMCs.

CDR3 sequence (DNA): TGTGCCAGCAGTTCCCGGACAGGGGGTGTAGAGACCCAGTACTTC. This sequence encodes CASSSRTGGVETQYF. The chain combines TRBV12-3 or TRBV12-4 with TRBJ2-5, with 10 bases lining up with TRBD1. V shed 4 bases, J shed 4 bases, and the junction held 6 bases outside the gene matches. This CDR3 has 15 amino acids.